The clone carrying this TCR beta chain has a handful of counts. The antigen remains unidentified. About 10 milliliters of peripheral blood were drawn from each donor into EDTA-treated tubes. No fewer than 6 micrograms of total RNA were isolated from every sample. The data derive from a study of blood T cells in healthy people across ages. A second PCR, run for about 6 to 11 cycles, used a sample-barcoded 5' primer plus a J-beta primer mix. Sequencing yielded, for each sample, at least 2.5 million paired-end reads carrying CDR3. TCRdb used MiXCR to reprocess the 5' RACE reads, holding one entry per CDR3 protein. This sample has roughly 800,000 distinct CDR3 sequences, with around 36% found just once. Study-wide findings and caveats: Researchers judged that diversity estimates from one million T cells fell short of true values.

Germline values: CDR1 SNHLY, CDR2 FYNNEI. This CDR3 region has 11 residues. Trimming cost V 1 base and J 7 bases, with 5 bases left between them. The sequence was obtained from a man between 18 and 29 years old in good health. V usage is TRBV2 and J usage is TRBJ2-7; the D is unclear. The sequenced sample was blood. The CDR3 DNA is TGTGCCAGCAGTGAAGTAACGGAGCAGTACTTC. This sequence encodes CASSEVTEQYF.